Shown below are 19 T cell receptor beta chains from a single sample sequenced in a study of blood T cell repertoires in COVID-19. Data came from immunoSEQ multiplex PCR; TCRdb stores just in-frame clones and leaves some out. Here the sample spans approximately 200,000 clones, 85% being singletons. The sequencing input was PBMCs or T cells enriched from blood (not recorded which). The receptors stem from a man aged 40-49 years who had recovered from COVID-19.

The chain combines TRBV28 with TRBJ1-2; D call uncertain. The germline V gene encodes CDR1 MDHEN and CDR2 SYDVKM. The CDR3 covers 14 residues. V lost 4 bases, J lost 4 bases, and 13 bases lay in between. CDR3 region: CASSYPDIFYGYTF. The CDR3 coding sequence is TGTGCCAGCAGTTACCCAGACATTTTCTATGGCTACACCTTC.

The rearrangement joins TRBV19 to TRBJ2-7; tentative D call: TRBD2 (6 bases). The CDR3 is made up of 15 amino acids. V shed 5 bases and J shed 6 bases, with 20 bases lying between them. From germline, CDR1 is LNHDA and CDR2 SQIVND (reference sequence). CDR3 nucleotide sequence: TGTGCCAGTAGTTTGGCGGGACGTCAACCCGCCGAGCAGTACTTC. Translating it yields CASSLAGRQPAEQYF. Drawing the rest from reference TRBV19 and TRBJ2-7, the complete variable domain is DGGITQSPKYLFRKEGQNVTLSCEQNLNHDAMYWYRQDPGQGLRLIYYSQIVNDFQKGDIAEGYSVSREKKESFPLTVTSAQKNPTAFYLCASSLAGRQPAEQYFGPGTRLTVT.

The chain employs TRBV15 and TRBJ1-5; D gene ambiguous. CDR3 size: 15 residues. Trimming removed 1 base at V and 3 bases at J, with 10 bases between. Germline-derived CDR1 and CDR2 are LNHNV and YYDKDF (reference sequence). The CDR3 DNA sequence: TGTGCCACCAGCAGAGGGGAGGCCTACAATCAGCCCCAGCATTTT. This translates into CATSRGEAYNQPQHF.

The J gene is TRBJ1-3, the V gene TRBV30, with no clear D. Trimming cost V 1 base and J 0 bases, with 13 bases left between them. Germline CDR1 and CDR2: GTSNPN and SVGIG (reference sequence). The CDR3 loop spans 16 amino acids. The CDR3 is CAWSGYSRHSGNTIYF. For the CDR3, the DNA is TGTGCCTGGAGTGGATACAGTCGACACTCTGGAAACACCATATATTTT.

This clone was counted only a few times. The CDR3 here is CASSHGTSGSGEQFF. For the CDR3, the DNA is TGTGCCAGCAGTCACGGGACTAGCGGGAGTGGTGAGCAGTTCTTC. J is TRBJ2-1 and V is TRBV6-5; 14 bases match TRBD2. The CDR3 totals 15 residues. The germline V gene encodes CDR1 MNHEY and CDR2 SVGAGI. Losses at the gene ends were 5 bases for V and 9 bases for J; bases not matched to a gene: 6.

The chain couples TRBV7-2 to TRBJ1-1; possibly TRBD1 for D (6 bases). This CDR3 has 15 residues. The V and J ends lost 3 bases and 0 bases respectively, with 11 bases between them. Looked up from germline, CDR1 is SGHTA and CDR2 is FQGNSA. In DNA, the CDR3 is TGTGCCAGCAGCTTTCAGGGGTCGGTGAACACTGAAGCTTTCTTT. It is translated as CASSFQGSVNTEAFF.

The rearrangement joins TRBV30 to TRBJ2-1; no reliable D call. CDR1 GTSNPN and CDR2 SVGIG come from the germline V gene (reference sequence). This CDR3 contains 13 residues. V was clipped by 0 bases and J by 4 bases, with 7 bases between them. Here the CDR3 DNA reads TGTGCCTGGAGTGTACAGATTTACAATGAGCAGTTCTTC. It encodes CAWSVQIYNEQFF.

The J gene is TRBJ2-1, the V gene TRBV2; a possible D gene is TRBD1 (5 bases). V shed 7 bases and J shed 2 bases, with 15 bases lying between them. Germline CDR1 reads SNHLY; CDR2 reads FYNNEI. The CDR3 loop spans 15 amino acids. DNA of the CDR3: TGTGCCAGCACCAAATACAGGATCGCCTACAATGAGCAGTTCTTC. This codes for CASTKYRIAYNEQFF.

V is TRBV4-2 and J is TRBJ1-3; D is uncertain. Germline loops: CDR1 LGHNA, CDR2 YNFKEQ. This CDR3 region has 15 residues. V gave up 1 base and J gave up 0 bases, with 7 bases separating them. As DNA, the CDR3 is TGTGCCAGCAGCCAAGGGCATAACTCTGGAAACACCATATATTTT. It yields the protein CASSQGHNSGNTIYF.

The rearrangement links TRBV6-1 to TRBJ2-7, with a possible D match to TRBD1 (6 bases). Looked up from germline, CDR1 is MNHNS and CDR2 is SASEGT. V was cut by 2 bases and J by 2 bases, with 16 bases left in between. The CDR3 is 16 amino acids. The CDR3 loop reads CASSEIGQPFPYEQYF. In DNA, the CDR3 is TGTGCCAGCAGTGAAATTGGACAGCCCTTTCCCTACGAGCAGTACTTC.

J is TRBJ2-1 and V is TRBV10-3; 10 bases map to TRBD1. This CDR3 region has 15 residues. J was trimmed by 4 bases and V by 5 bases; bases with no gene match: 5. Germline V gene lookup returns CDR1 ENHRY and CDR2 SYGVKD. The CDR3 sequence: CAISSRQGAYNEQFF. CDR3 in DNA: TGTGCCATCAGTTCCCGACAGGGGGCTTACAATGAGCAGTTCTTC.

The gene calls are TRBV27 and TRBJ1-2, with D unresolved. V dropped 2 bases and J dropped 4 bases, with 8 bases sitting between them. The CDR3 contains 13 residues. CDR1 is MNHEY and CDR2 is SMNVEV in the germline V gene (reference sequence). CDR3 residues: CASSLTTGYGYTF. The CDR3 DNA sequence: TGTGCCAGCAGTTTAACGACTGGCTATGGCTACACCTTC.

The rearrangement uses TRBV4-3 and TRBJ2-7, with 12 bases fitting TRBD2. CDR1 is LGHNA, CDR2 YSLEER, per germline. This CDR3 comprises 17 residues. V trimming: 1 base; J trimming: 2 bases; junction bases outside the gene matches: 6. CDR3 residues: CASSQAWTSGNTYEQYF. The CDR3 DNA reads TGCGCCAGCAGCCAAGCTTGGACTAGCGGGAATACCTACGAGCAGTACTTC.

The chain employs TRBV4-3 and TRBJ2-7, with 14 bases that match TRBD2. Trimming removed 4 bases from V and 3 bases from J; junction bases left unmatched: 11. CDR3 length: 18 residues. Germline CDR1 LGHNA, CDR2 YSLEER. The CDR3 bases are TGCGCCAGCAGCCTGGGACTAGCGGGGGCTCGCCGGGGCTACGAGCAGTACTTC. It encodes CASSLGLAGARRGYEQYF.

This sequence joins TRBV11-3 and TRBJ1-1, with D uncertain. This CDR3 region has 13 residues. CDR1 and CDR2 (germline): SGHNT, YENEEA. V lost 2 bases and J 3 bases, leaving 7 bases between the germline ends. In DNA form, the CDR3 reads TGTGCCAGCAGCTTAAGCACGGACACTGAAGCTTTCTTT. This sequence encodes CASSLSTDTEAFF.

The sample holds a few counts of this clone. The genes are TRBV30 and TRBJ1-4; D perhaps matches TRBD1 (5 bases). CDR1 is GTSNPN and CDR2 is SVGIG in the germline V gene (reference sequence). Trimming pared 6 bases from V and 8 bases from J, leaving 22 bases between. There are 15 residues in the CDR3. The CDR3 is CACIGPGVRGEKLFF. The CDR3 nucleotides read TGTGCCTGCATCGGCCCGGGGGTACGTGGGGAAAAACTGTTTTTT.

This clone was seen a handful of times. J is TRBJ2-1 and V is TRBV27, with D perhaps TRBD2 (7 bases). Per germline, CDR1 MNHEY and CDR2 SMNVEV (reference sequence). With 3 bases removed from V and 3 bases from J, the gap between germline ends came to 18 bases. The CDR3 is 17 residues long. As DNA, the CDR3 is TGTGCCAGCAGTTTTTTTGAGAGGGGGGGAATCTACAATGAGCAGTTCTTC. Translating it yields CASSFFERGGIYNEQFF.

A single count supports this clone. This chain uses TRBV2 with TRBJ2-1, with 12 positions matching TRBD2. The CDR3 totals 14 residues. Per the germline V gene, CDR1 is SNHLY and CDR2 is FYNNEI. Trimming at V came to 8 bases and at J to 9 bases, leaving 8 bases not matched to a gene. CDR3 protein: CASHLAGGWGEQFF. CDR3 DNA sequence: TGTGCCAGCCATCTAGCGGGAGGGTGGGGTGAGCAGTTCTTC.

V and J are TRBV27 and TRBJ1-5; tentatively, D is TRBD1 (5 bases). Trimming removed 5 bases from V and 2 bases from J, with 13 bases in between. CDR1 is MNHEY, CDR2 SMNVEV, per germline (reference sequence). The CDR3 extends over 15 amino acids. CDR3 in amino acids: CASSPAGPRNQPQHF. DNA of the CDR3: TGTGCCAGCAGTCCTGCGGGACCGCGCAATCAGCCCCAGCATTTT.